Presented here are 28 T cell receptor beta chains from one specimen sequenced in a study of blood T cell repertoires in COVID-19. The method was immunoSEQ multiplex PCR; TCRdb's version includes in-frame clones alone and lacks a portion of them. This sample has tens of thousands of clones, with 88% found just once. Sequencing was carried out using peripheral blood. The receptor set was obtained from a man older than 75 with acute or convalescent COVID-19.

This clone was recorded a few times. The chain joins TRBV4-1 to TRBJ2-1; 7 positions agree with TRBD2. The germline gives CDR1 MGHRA, CDR2 YSYEKL. CDR3 length: 16 amino acids. J was trimmed by 0 bases and V by 6 bases; bases with no gene match: 8. CDR3 in DNA: TGCGCCAGCAGGACTGAAGCGGGGTTCTCCTACAATGAGCAGTTCTTC. It yields the protein CASRTEAGFSYNEQFF.

The chain carries TRBV7-9 and TRBJ2-1; 16 bases map to TRBD2. This CDR3 is 17 amino acids long. Germline V CDR1 and CDR2: SEHNR, FQNEAQ (reference sequence). After removal of 4 bases from V and 8 bases from J, the junction contained 8 bases not matched to a gene. The CDR3 loop is CASSSGTSGRARDEQFF. The DNA for the CDR3 is TGTGCCAGCAGCTCCGGGACTAGCGGGAGGGCAAGGGATGAGCAGTTCTTC.

The genes are TRBV9 and TRBJ2-5, with 7 positions matching TRBD2. Trimming took 0 bases from V and 4 from J; bases not matched to a gene: 3. Germline loops: CDR1 SGDLS, CDR2 YYNGEE. CDR3 length: 14 residues. The CDR3 spells CASSVGVAGETQYF. CDR3 in DNA: TGTGCCAGCAGCGTAGGAGTAGCGGGAGAGACCCAGTACTTC.

The gene calls are TRBV7-2 and TRBJ1-4; 7 bases are shared with TRBD1. Germline V gene sequence: CDR1 SGHTA, CDR2 FQGNSA. The CDR3 spans 16 residues. Losses at the gene ends were 5 bases for V and 5 bases for J; bases not matched to a gene: 11. CDR3 coding DNA: TGTGCCAGCAGCGAACCGAGGGTCAGGGGGAATGAAAAACTGTTTTTT. Translated, it gives CASSEPRVRGNEKLFF.

The rearrangement joins TRBV7-2 to TRBJ2-5, with D hard to call. The V end lost 5 bases, the J end lost 4 bases, and 14 bases lay between the germline ends. Germline V lookup: CDR1 SGHTA, CDR2 FQGNSA. The CDR3 spans 14 residues. CDR3 sequence (DNA): TGTGCCAGCAGCCCTAACCCTAACCTAGAGACCCAGTACTTC. It encodes CASSPNPNLETQYF.

This clone has only a few counts. The rearrangement uses TRBV27 and TRBJ2-1; 8 nucleotides agree with TRBD2. This CDR3 is 15 amino acids long. Unmatched junction bases numbered 3, after V lost 5 bases and J lost 0 bases. The germline gives CDR1 MNHEY, CDR2 SMNVEV (reference sequence). Here the CDR3 DNA reads TGTGCCAGCAGTCGGGGGGGGAGCTCCTACAATGAGCAGTTCTTC. Protein sequence: CASSRGGSSYNEQFF.

This chain uses TRBV5-8 with TRBJ1-2, with D unclear. CDR3 length: 12 residues. V lost 2 bases and J lost 2, with 4 bases in between. Germline CDR1 reads SGHTS; CDR2 reads YDEGEE. In DNA, the CDR3 is TGTGCCAGCAGCTTTAAAAACTATGGCTACACCTTC. The encoded protein is CASSFKNYGYTF.

The V and J genes are TRBV27 and TRBJ2-5; TRBD2 matches at 9 bases. Germline assignment: CDR1 MNHEY and CDR2 SMNVEV (reference sequence). The CDR3 length is 17 residues. With 8 bases clipped from V and 4 bases from J, the junction kept 17 bases outside the gene matches. The CDR3 is CASPRLEREDAGETQYF. In nucleotides, the CDR3 is TGTGCCAGCCCCAGGTTGGAGCGGGAGGACGCTGGAGAGACCCAGTACTTC.

The chain employs TRBV21-1 and TRBJ1-4; the DNA was not used to check the table's D call, TRBD1. TRBV21-1 is assigned pseudogene status. This CDR3 region has 16 residues. CDR3 nucleotides: TGTGCCAGCAGCCATTTAGACAGGGCATGGGATGAAAAACTGTTTTTT. Translation: CASSHLDRAWDEKLFF.

This clone has just one count. This chain uses TRBV9 with TRBJ2-1; TRBD2 is a possible D gene (5 bases). The CDR3 is 18 amino acids. CDR1 is SGDLS, CDR2 YYNGEE, per germline. Deletions cut 0 bases from V and 0 bases from J, with 16 bases between. The CDR3: CASSVGPSSASSYNEQFF. CDR3 in DNA: TGTGCCAGCAGCGTAGGCCCCAGTAGCGCGAGCTCCTACAATGAGCAGTTCTTC. The complete variable domain, with remaining parts taken from reference TRBV9 and TRBJ2-1, reads DSGVTQTPKHLITATGQRVTLRCSPRSGDLSVYWYQQSLDQGLQFLIQYYNGEERAKGNILERFSAQQFPDLHSELNLSSLELGDSALYFCASSVGPSSASSYNEQFFGPGTRLTVL.

The gene calls are TRBV7-2 and TRBJ2-1, with TRBD1 matching 10 bases. CDR1 SGHTA and CDR2 FQGNSA come from the germline V gene. This CDR3 is built from 15 residues. V trimming: 5 bases; J trimming: 7 bases; junction bases outside the gene matches: 8. The CDR3 here is CASSKDRGARNEQFF. The DNA for the CDR3 is TGTGCCAGCAGCAAGGACAGGGGGGCGCGGAATGAGCAGTTCTTC.

V gene TRBV28 combines with J gene TRBJ1-3, with D possibly being TRBD1 (5 bases). This CDR3 is 13 amino acids long. Trimming removed 11 bases at V and 5 bases at J, with 16 bases between. Germline V gene sequence: CDR1 MDHEN, CDR2 SYDVKM. DNA for the CDR3: TGTGCCGCGGGAGCCTCGGGACGAAACACCATATATTTT. Translation: CAAGASGRNTIYF.

The rearrangement uses TRBV7-2 and TRBJ1-1, with unresolved D. This CDR3 comprises 16 residues. Germline CDR1 SGHTA, CDR2 FQGNSA. V lost 1 base to trimming and J lost 1 base, with 13 bases between them. CDR3 DNA: TGTGCCAGCAGCTTAGTTTCCTTACGGGGGAACACTGAAGCTTTCTTT. Protein: CASSLVSLRGNTEAFF.

The chain is built from TRBV7-8 and TRBJ1-1; D gene uncertain. The CDR3 length is 14 residues. Per the germline V gene, CDR1 is SGHVS and CDR2 is FQNEAQ. The V gene lost 8 bases and the J gene lost 0 bases, with 13 bases spanning the gap. The CDR3 protein is CASQFLALNTEAFF. The CDR3, as DNA: TGTGCCAGCCAGTTTCTCGCCTTGAACACTGAAGCTTTCTTT.

The chain combines TRBV5-4 with TRBJ2-2; 9 nucleotides match TRBD2. J lost 4 bases, V lost 4 bases, and 8 bases had no gene match. The germline V gene has CDR1 SGHNT and CDR2 YYREEE (reference sequence). CDR3 length equals 16 residues. CDR3 loop: CASSTGLAFSTGELFF. CDR3 DNA sequence: TGTGCCAGCAGCACGGGACTAGCATTTAGCACCGGGGAGCTGTTTTTT. Drawing the rest from reference TRBV5-4 and TRBJ2-2, the complete variable domain is ETGVTQSPTHLIKTRGQQVTLRCSSQSGHNTVSWYQQALGQGPQFIFQYYREEENGRGNFPPRFSGLQFPNYSSELNVNALELDDSALYLCASSTGLAFSTGELFFGEGSRLTVL.

This clone showed up just once. This chain links TRBV4-1 with TRBJ1-4; possibly TRBD1 for D (5 bases). This CDR3 region has 15 residues. Trimming cost V 11 bases and J 7 bases, with 23 bases left between them. From germline, CDR1 is MGHRA and CDR2 YSYEKL. This CDR3 is CAPRRSGGWGEKLFF. The CDR3 DNA sequence: TGCGCCCCCCGCCGGAGCGGGGGGTGGGGTGAAAAACTGTTTTTT.

The genes are TRBV2 and TRBJ2-3, with D unclear. Germline V gives CDR1 SNHLY, CDR2 FYNNEI. Trimming stripped 6 bases from V and 0 bases from J, with 7 bases between. The CDR3 spans 13 residues. Here the CDR3 reads CASSHRSTDTQYF. The CDR3 nucleotides are TGTGCCAGCAGCCACCGGAGCACAGATACGCAGTATTTT.

V and J are TRBV6-6 and TRBJ1-1, with D tentatively TRBD1 (5 bases). The germline V gene encodes CDR1 MNHNY and CDR2 SVGAGI (reference sequence). Trimming shortened V by 2 bases and J by 0 bases, and 10 bases separated the two germline ends. The CDR3 extends over 15 amino acids. CDR3 protein: CASSYQGNMNTEAFF. The DNA of the CDR3 is TGTGCCAGCAGTTACCAGGGAAACATGAACACTGAAGCTTTCTTT.

CDR3 loop: CASSPQDRGLTEAFF. In DNA form, the CDR3 reads TGCGCCAGCAGCCCACAGGACAGGGGGCTCACTGAAGCTTTCTTT. The chain carries TRBV5-1 and TRBJ1-1, with 11 bases matching TRBD1. Germline CDR1 is SGHRS and CDR2 is YFSETQ. J was trimmed by 4 bases and V by 4 bases; bases with no gene match: 6. This CDR3 is 15 amino acids long.

The rearrangement uses TRBV30 and TRBJ1-1, with 8 bases matching TRBD1. Germline CDR1 is GTSNPN and CDR2 is SVGIG (reference sequence). The CDR3 runs to 12 residues. J gave up 4 bases and V 7 bases, and 5 bases lay outside the gene matches. The CDR3 nucleotides read TGTGCCTATCGACAGGGGAGCACTGAAGCTTTCTTT. Translated, it gives CAYRQGSTEAFF. Full variable domain (rest looked up from reference TRBV30 and TRBJ1-1): SQTIHQWPATLVQPVGSPLSLECTVEGTSNPNLYWYRQAAGRGLQLLFYSVGIGQISSEVPQNLSASRPQDRQFILSSKKLLLSDSGFYLCAYRQGSTEAFFGQGTRLTVV.

V usage is TRBV19 and J usage is TRBJ1-2; the D gene is possibly TRBD1 (6 bases). Trimming pared 5 bases from V and 2 bases from J, leaving 15 bases between. The CDR3 totals 15 residues. The germline V gene has CDR1 LNHDA and CDR2 SQIVND (reference sequence). The CDR3 loop reads CASSPQGTKNYGYTF. The CDR3 nucleotides are TGTGCCAGTAGTCCTCAGGGGACAAAGAACTATGGCTACACCTTC.

This chain uses TRBV20-1 with TRBJ1-1; D might be TRBD1 (6 bases). This CDR3 is built from 11 residues. Germline CDR1 DFQATT, CDR2 SNEGSKA (reference sequence). Trimming removed 0 bases from V and 14 bases from J, with 13 bases in between. For the CDR3, the DNA is TGCAGTGCTAGAGACCACCCACAGGGCTTCTTT. Protein sequence: CSARDHPQGFF.

CDR3 bases: TGTGCCAGCAGCCTCTGGGGACAGGGTTTGAATGAGCAGTTCTTC. Encoded protein: CASSLWGQGLNEQFF. This rearrangement joins TRBV5-4 to TRBJ2-1, with 9 bases that match TRBD1. The CDR3 extends over 15 amino acids. V dropped 4 bases and J dropped 7; count of bases not matched to a gene: 9. Germline CDR1 is SGHNT and CDR2 is YYREEE (reference sequence).

V and J are TRBV7-2 and TRBJ1-2; D is undetermined. V was pared by 5 bases and J by 0 bases, with 10 bases between. From germline, CDR1 is SGHTA and CDR2 FQGNSA. The CDR3 is made up of 14 amino acids. CDR3 in amino acids: CASSRRETNYGYTF. The DNA of the CDR3 is TGTGCCAGCAGCCGCCGGGAGACTAACTATGGCTACACCTTC.

The rearrangement joins TRBV3-1 (or the pseudogene TRBV3-2) to TRBJ1-5; 11 positions match TRBD1. The CDR3 covers 14 residues. Losses at the gene ends were 4 bases for V and 7 bases for J; bases not matched to a gene: 3. Germline V gene sequence: CDR1 LGHDT, CDR2 YNNKEL (reference sequence). The CDR3 spells CASSPGQGEQPQHF. DNA of the CDR3: TGTGCCAGCAGCCCGGGACAGGGGGAGCAGCCCCAGCATTTT.

This chain links TRBV7-6 with TRBJ2-2, with 15 bases fitting TRBD2. Germline V gene sequence: CDR1 SGHVS, CDR2 FNYEAQ. J was trimmed by 4 bases and V by 4 bases; bases with no gene match: 10. The CDR3 covers 19 residues. The CDR3 region is CASSSIGLAGGPGTGELFF. The CDR3 DNA reads TGTGCCAGCAGCTCCATCGGACTAGCGGGGGGGCCGGGCACCGGGGAGCTGTTTTTT.

This rearrangement joins TRBV19 to TRBJ2-1; D is possibly TRBD2 (5 bases). Germline V lookup: CDR1 LNHDA, CDR2 SQIVND (reference sequence). Trimming left V 3 bases short and J 4 bases short, with 10 bases between. The CDR3 spans 14 residues. The CDR3 DNA sequence: TGTGCCAGTAGTATGGCTAGCCGTTACAATGAGCAGTTCTTC. Translated: CASSMASRYNEQFF.

The chain is built from TRBV10-2 and TRBJ2-7, with 8 bases matching TRBD2. This CDR3 is built from 13 residues. Losses at the gene ends were 6 bases for V and 3 bases for J; bases not matched to a gene: 4. Germline V CDR1 and CDR2: WSHSY, SAAADI. The CDR3 loop reads CASRTSDRYEQYF. CDR3 sequence (DNA): TGCGCCAGCAGGACTAGCGACCGCTACGAGCAGTACTTC.